The 25 T cell receptor beta chains given below trace back to one sample, sequenced in a study of blood T cell repertoires in COVID-19. Libraries were prepared by immunoSEQ multiplex PCR; TCRdb keeps only in-frame clonotypes and omits some of them. The sample carries around 130,000 clones, 70% to 90% recorded once. Source material: peripheral blood. The receptors stem from a woman aged 50 to 60 who had recovered from COVID-19.

This chain connects TRBV7-2 to TRBJ2-7; TRBD1 aligns across 7 bases. J was trimmed by 0 bases and V by 2 bases; bases with no gene match: 4. Germline values: CDR1 SGHTA, CDR2 FQGNSA. The CDR3 totals 15 residues. The CDR3 coding sequence is TGTGCCAGCAGCTTAACAGGGGAGAGCTCCTACGAGCAGTACTTC. Protein: CASSLTGESSYEQYF.

This chain joins TRBV3-1 (or the pseudogene TRBV3-2) and TRBJ2-7; tentative D call: TRBD2 (6 bases). Per germline, CDR1 LGHDT and CDR2 YNNKEL (reference sequence). The CDR3 is 13 amino acids. Trimming cost V 1 base and J 7 bases, with 11 bases left between them. CDR3 residues: CASSQGETREQYF. DNA of the CDR3: TGTGCCAGCAGCCAAGGGGAGACTAGAGAGCAGTACTTC.

V usage is TRBV30 and J usage is TRBJ2-2; no definite D call. This CDR3 has 14 residues. Trimming stripped 2 bases from V and 5 bases from J, with 12 bases between. Germline lookup yields CDR1 GTSNPN and CDR2 SVGIG (reference sequence). CDR3 region: CAWSWLPWTGELFF. In DNA, the CDR3 is TGTGCCTGGAGTTGGCTGCCATGGACCGGGGAGCTGTTTTTT.

The chain couples TRBV5-8 to TRBJ2-2; tentative D call: TRBD1 (6 bases). Germline CDR1 SGHTS, CDR2 YDEGEE. V gave up 3 bases and J gave up 6 bases, with 12 bases separating them. This CDR3 has 14 residues. The CDR3 loop is CASSSRGGSGELFF. The CDR3 nucleotides are TGTGCCAGCAGCTCGAGAGGGGGATCCGGGGAGCTGTTTTTT.

A single count supports this clone. The rearrangement joins TRBV2 to TRBJ1-4, with D possibly being TRBD1 (5 bases). Germline V gives CDR1 SNHLY, CDR2 FYNNEI. This CDR3 spans 15 amino acids. Trimming left V 8 bases short and J 4 bases short, with 17 bases between. CDR3 nucleotides: TGTGCCAGCTCTCCTAACGGGGGTGGTAATGAAAAACTGTTTTTT. It yields the protein CASSPNGGGNEKLFF.

This clone was seen a handful of times. V gene TRBV19 combines with J gene TRBJ1-4, with a possible D match to TRBD1 (5 bases). The CDR3 contains 13 residues. V lost 5 bases to trimming and J lost 6 bases, with 10 bases between them. Germline V lookup: CDR1 LNHDA, CDR2 SQIVND (reference sequence). For the CDR3, the DNA is TGTGCCAGTAGTCCGGGACTTTATGAAAAACTGTTTTTT. Protein product: CASSPGLYEKLFF.

V is TRBV19 and J is TRBJ2-2, with 9 bases lining up with TRBD1. CDR3 length: 16 amino acids. The ends lost 3 bases at V and 1 base at J; junction bases unmatched: 3. The germline V gene has CDR1 LNHDA and CDR2 SQIVND (reference sequence). CDR3 DNA: TGTGCCAGTAGTATTGGGACAGGGCTGAACACCGGGGAGCTGTTTTTT. This gives the protein CASSIGTGLNTGELFF.

The chain combines TRBV7-9 with TRBJ1-2, with 8 bases that match TRBD1. The ends lost 2 bases at V and 9 bases at J; junction bases unmatched: 5. Germline V gene sequence: CDR1 SEHNR, CDR2 FQNEAQ (reference sequence). CDR3 length: 13 residues. The CDR3 DNA follows: TGTGCCAGCAGCTTACAGGACAGGGCTAGCTACACCTTC. Protein: CASSLQDRASYTF.

The V call is TRBV5-1, the J call TRBJ1-1; D may be TRBD1 (6 bases). The CDR3 length is 13 residues. V was shortened by 4 bases and J by 8 bases, with 15 bases between the two germline ends. CDR1 and CDR2 from the germline V gene are SGHRS and YFSETQ. The CDR3 reads CASSPRGGWEAFF. CDR3 DNA sequence: TGCGCCAGCAGCCCCCGTGGGGGCTGGGAAGCTTTCTTT.

V and J are TRBV24-1 and TRBJ2-1; a weak D match, TRBD2 (6 bases). This CDR3 is 13 amino acids long. The germline V gene has CDR1 KGHDR and CDR2 SFDVKD. V was trimmed by 4 bases and J by 10 bases, leaving 13 bases between them. The CDR3 DNA sequence: TGTGCCACCAGTGACCCCGGGACTCGAGAGCAGTTCTTC. It yields the protein CATSDPGTREQFF.

This chain uses TRBV2 with TRBJ1-2, with D maybe TRBD1 (5 bases). The germline V gene has CDR1 SNHLY and CDR2 FYNNEI. CDR3 length: 15 amino acids. V shed 3 bases and J shed 4 bases, with 15 bases lying between them. The CDR3 here is CASSDMAGPSYGYTF. The CDR3 nucleotides are TGTGCCAGCAGTGACATGGCAGGGCCGTCCTATGGCTACACCTTC.

V and J are TRBV5-1 and TRBJ1-4, with 7 bases aligning to TRBD1. The trim removed 3 bases at V and 3 bases at J, leaving 8 bases unmatched. This CDR3 is 16 amino acids long. Germline CDR1 and CDR2: SGHRS and YFSETQ. The chain's CDR3 is CASSSGTALANEKLFF. Written as DNA, the CDR3 is TGCGCCAGCAGCTCTGGGACAGCCCTGGCTAATGAAAAACTGTTTTTT.

V is TRBV2 and J is TRBJ2-7; TRBD2 matches 10 bases. Looked up from germline, CDR1 is SNHLY and CDR2 is FYNNEI. After removal of 5 bases from V and 2 bases from J, the junction contained 3 bases not matched to a gene. The CDR3 has 14 amino acids. CDR3 sequence (DNA): TGTGCCAGCAGTTGGACTAGCGGACCCTACGAGCAGTACTTC. This translates into CASSWTSGPYEQYF.

Regarding this clone: Other DNA sequences in the same sample also yield this CDR3. The rearrangement links TRBV4-2 to TRBJ1-5; possible D gene TRBD1, 5 bases. Germline CDR1 LGHNA, CDR2 YNFKEQ. The CDR3 runs to 14 residues. Trimming removed 0 bases at V and 2 bases at J, with 5 bases between. CDR3 residues: CASSQDRGNQPQHF. The CDR3, as DNA: TGTGCCAGCAGCCAAGACAGGGGCAATCAGCCCCAGCATTTT.

The chain carries TRBV19 and TRBJ2-7; D is perhaps TRBD2 (6 bases). The CDR3 covers 11 residues. The germline gives CDR1 LNHDA, CDR2 SQIVND (reference sequence). Between the trimmed V and J ends, which lost 6 bases and 7 bases, there was a span of 10 bases. The CDR3, as DNA: TGTGCCAGTAGCACGACTAGAGAGCAGTACTTC. It yields the protein CASSTTREQYF.

The chain links TRBV3-1 (or the pseudogene TRBV3-2) to TRBJ2-5; TRBD1 matches at 7 bases. After removal of 4 bases from V and 5 bases from J, the junction contained 4 bases not matched to a gene. The germline V gene has CDR1 LGHDT and CDR2 YNNKEL (reference sequence). The CDR3 is 13 amino acids. CDR3 sequence: CASSPGQRETQYF. CDR3 coding DNA: TGTGCCAGCAGCCCGGGACAGCGGGAGACCCAGTACTTC.

This clone has just one count. The V gene is TRBV5-1, the J gene TRBJ2-6; D is possibly TRBD1 (6 bases). The length of the CDR3 is 14 residues. Germline CDR1 is SGHRS and CDR2 is YFSETQ. The V end lost 7 bases, the J end lost 2 bases, and 10 bases lay between the germline ends. The CDR3 is CASSRDTGANVLTF. Written as DNA, the CDR3 is TGCGCCAGCTCCAGGGACACTGGGGCCAACGTCCTGACTTTC.

As concerns this clone: The same CDR3 can be traced to other DNA sequences in this sample. V usage is TRBV15 and J usage is TRBJ1-2; 8 bases agree with TRBD1. The ends lost 2 bases at V and 6 bases at J; junction bases unmatched: 2. Germline V lookup: CDR1 LNHNV, CDR2 YYDKDF (reference sequence). The CDR3 runs 13 residues. The DNA of the CDR3 is TGTGCCACCAGCAGACAGGGGGCCCATGGCTACACCTTC. Its protein is CATSRQGAHGYTF.

V usage is TRBV9 and J usage is TRBJ2-6, with 7 bases fitting TRBD2. CDR1 and CDR2 (germline): SGDLS, YYNGEE. The J segment lost 0 bases and the V segment lost 3 bases, leaving 6 bases of the junction unmatched. The CDR3 covers 17 residues. CDR3 nucleotides: TGTGCCAGCAGCGGGAGCGGGATGAGCTCTGGGGCCAACGTCCTGACTTTC. It is translated as CASSGSGMSSGANVLTF.

The J gene is TRBJ1-2, the V gene TRBV5-1, with TRBD1 matching 7 bases. Germline trimming cut 4 bases from V and 8 bases from J; bases unmatched to any gene: 8. CDR1 and CDR2 (germline): SGHRS, YFSETQ. This CDR3 is built from 13 residues. CDR3 residues: CASSPQGGGGYTF. CDR3 bases: TGCGCCAGCAGCCCGCAGGGGGGCGGCGGCTACACCTTC.

In this sample, this clone turned up a few times. The rearrangement links TRBV6-6 to TRBJ2-1; a possible D gene is TRBD1 (6 bases). CDR1 MNHNY and CDR2 SVGAGI come from the germline V gene (reference sequence). CDR3 length equals 16 residues. V lost 5 bases and J 2 bases, leaving 16 bases between the germline ends. CDR3 sequence reads: CASSRPPGHTYNEQFF. The DNA for the CDR3 is TGTGCCAGCAGTCGACCCCCGGGACACACCTACAATGAGCAGTTCTTC.

The rearrangement uses TRBV11-3 and TRBJ2-1, with TRBD1 as a possible D gene (6 bases). The CDR3 contains 17 residues. Germline-derived CDR1 and CDR2 are SGHNT and YENEEA. V gave up 0 bases and J gave up 4 bases, with 16 bases separating them. The CDR3 sequence is CASSLDGGQPKYNEQFF. The CDR3 coding sequence is TGTGCCAGCAGCTTAGATGGGGGCCAACCGAAATACAATGAGCAGTTCTTC.

This chain connects TRBV7-9 to TRBJ1-1; no clear D gene. This CDR3 contains 14 residues. V was shortened by 5 bases and J by 5 bases, with 15 bases between the two germline ends. Germline CDR1 and CDR2: SEHNR and FQNEAQ (reference sequence). CDR3 nucleotide sequence: TGTGCCAGCAGCCCAGGCCGCCGGGAAACTGAAGCTTTCTTT. Translation: CASSPGRRETEAFF.

V usage is TRBV7-3 and J usage is TRBJ2-2, with D maybe TRBD2 (6 bases). V lost 5 bases and J 6 bases, leaving 19 bases between the germline ends. This CDR3 has 16 amino acids. CDR1 SGHTA and CDR2 FQGTGA come from the germline V gene. The CDR3, as DNA: TGTGCCAGCAGCCGTACAGGAGGGTTGACTTCCGGGGAGCTGTTTTTT. This sequence encodes CASSRTGGLTSGELFF.

This clone was seen a single time. The genes are TRBV7-2 and TRBJ1-2, with TRBD1 matching 7 bases. V shed 2 bases and J 8 bases; nucleotides not matched to a gene: 11. This CDR3 spans 15 amino acids. Germline CDR1 reads SGHTA; CDR2 reads FQGNSA. In nucleotides, the CDR3 is TGTGCCAGCAGCTTAACCCCCACAGGGGCTAGCGGCTACACCTTC. Encoded protein: CASSLTPTGASGYTF.